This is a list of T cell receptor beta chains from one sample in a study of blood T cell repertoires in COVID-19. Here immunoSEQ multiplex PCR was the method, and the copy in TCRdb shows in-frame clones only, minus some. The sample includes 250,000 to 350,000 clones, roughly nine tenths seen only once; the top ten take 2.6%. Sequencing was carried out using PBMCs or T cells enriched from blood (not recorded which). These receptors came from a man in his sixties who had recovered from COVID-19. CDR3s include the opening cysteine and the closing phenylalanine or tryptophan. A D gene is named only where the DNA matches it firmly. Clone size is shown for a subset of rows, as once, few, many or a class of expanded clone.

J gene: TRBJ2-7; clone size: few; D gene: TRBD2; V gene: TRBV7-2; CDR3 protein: CASSLRGSYEQYF; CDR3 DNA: TGTGCCAGCAGCTTGCGGGGGTCCTACGAGCAGTACTTC
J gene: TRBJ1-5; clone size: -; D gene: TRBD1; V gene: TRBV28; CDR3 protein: CASTIGRGPQPQHF; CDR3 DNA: TGTGCCAGCACCATTGGAAGGGGGCCTCAGCCCCAGCATTTT
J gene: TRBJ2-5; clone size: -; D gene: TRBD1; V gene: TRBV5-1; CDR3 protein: CASGPGDRVGETQYF; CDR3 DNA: TGCGCCAGCGGACCGGGGGACAGGGTGGGCGAGACCCAGTACTTC
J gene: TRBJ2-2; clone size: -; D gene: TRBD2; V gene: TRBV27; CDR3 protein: CASLGLAGPNTGELFF; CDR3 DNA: TGTGCCAGCCTCGGACTAGCGGGACCGAACACCGGGGAGCTGTTTTTT
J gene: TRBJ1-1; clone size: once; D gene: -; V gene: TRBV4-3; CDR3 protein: CASSPGGMGVNTEAFF; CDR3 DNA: TGCGCCAGCAGCCCCGGGGGGATGGGCGTGAACACTGAAGCTTTCTTT
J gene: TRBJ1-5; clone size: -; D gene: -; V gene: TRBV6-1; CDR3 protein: CASSEWAVENQPQHF; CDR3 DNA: TGTGCCAGCAGTGAGTGGGCAGTAGAGAATCAGCCCCAGCATTTT
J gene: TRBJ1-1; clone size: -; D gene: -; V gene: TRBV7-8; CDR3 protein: CASSLGGHTEAFF; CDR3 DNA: TGTGCCAGCTCGTTGGGGGGACACACTGAAGCTTTCTTT
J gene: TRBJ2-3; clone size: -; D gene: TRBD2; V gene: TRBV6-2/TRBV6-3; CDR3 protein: CASSYVGLDTDTQYF; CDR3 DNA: TGTGCCAGCAGTTACGTGGGACTAGATACAGATACGCAGTATTTT
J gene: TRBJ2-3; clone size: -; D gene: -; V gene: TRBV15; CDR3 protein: CATSRRQGTDTQYF; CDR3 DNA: TGTGCCACCAGCAGACGACAGGGCACAGATACGCAGTATTTT
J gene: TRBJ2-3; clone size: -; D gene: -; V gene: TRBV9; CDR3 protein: CASSAQGSDTQYF; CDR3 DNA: TGTGCCAGCAGCGCACAGGGTTCAGATACGCAGTATTTT
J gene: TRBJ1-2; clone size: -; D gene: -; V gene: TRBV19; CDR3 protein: CASTNFGGGFLGYTF; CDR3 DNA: TGTGCCAGTACTAACTTCGGGGGGGGCTTTCTTGGCTACACCTTC
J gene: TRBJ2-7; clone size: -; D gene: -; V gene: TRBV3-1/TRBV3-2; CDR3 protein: CASSQGRGSYEQYF; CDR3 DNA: TGTGCCAGCAGCCAAGGCCGCGGATCCTACGAGCAGTACTTC
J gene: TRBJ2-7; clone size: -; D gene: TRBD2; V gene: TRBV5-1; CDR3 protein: CASSSAGVTYEQYF; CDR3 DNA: TGCGCCAGCAGCTCAGCGGGAGTCACCTACGAGCAGTACTTC
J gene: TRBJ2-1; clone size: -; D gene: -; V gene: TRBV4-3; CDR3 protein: CASSQGPAGPYNEQFF; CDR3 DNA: TGCGCCAGCAGCCAAGGTCCGGCGGGCCCCTACAATGAGCAGTTCTTC
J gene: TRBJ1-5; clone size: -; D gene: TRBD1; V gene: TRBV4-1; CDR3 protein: CASSQGDRGLNQPQHF; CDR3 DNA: TGCGCCAGCAGCCAGGGGGACAGGGGGCTCAATCAGCCCCAGCATTTT
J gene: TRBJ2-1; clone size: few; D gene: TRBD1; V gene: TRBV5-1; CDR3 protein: CASSWGSGGTNEQFF; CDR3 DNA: TGCGCCAGCAGCTGGGGGTCAGGGGGCACAAATGAGCAGTTCTTC
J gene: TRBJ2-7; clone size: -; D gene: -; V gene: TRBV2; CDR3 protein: CASNQPGAPYEQYF; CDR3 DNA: TGTGCCAGCAATCAGCCAGGGGCCCCCTACGAGCAGTACTTC
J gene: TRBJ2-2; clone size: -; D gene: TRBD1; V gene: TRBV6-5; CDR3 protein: CASSRTGGPLGELFF; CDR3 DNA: TGTGCCAGCAGTAGGACAGGGGGGCCTCTCGGGGAGCTGTTTTTT
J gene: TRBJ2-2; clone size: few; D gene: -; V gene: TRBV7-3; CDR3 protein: CASSLMGLTGELFF; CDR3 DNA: TGTGCCAGCAGCTTAATGGGCCTAACCGGGGAGCTGTTTTTT
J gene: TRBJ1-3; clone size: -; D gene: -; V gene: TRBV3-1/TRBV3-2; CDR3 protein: CASSLRGSENTIYF; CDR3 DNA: TGTGCCAGCAGCCTACGGGGGTCTGAAAACACCATATATTTT
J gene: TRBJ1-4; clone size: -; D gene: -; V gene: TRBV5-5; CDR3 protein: CASSLGGYGSGEKLFF; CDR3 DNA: TGTGCCAGCAGCTTAGGAGGGTACGGGAGCGGTGAAAAACTGTTTTTT
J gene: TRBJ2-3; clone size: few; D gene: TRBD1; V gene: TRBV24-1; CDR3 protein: CATSDTPGTGDTDTQYF; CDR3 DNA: TGTGCCACCAGTGATACCCCCGGGACAGGGGACACAGATACGCAGTATTTT
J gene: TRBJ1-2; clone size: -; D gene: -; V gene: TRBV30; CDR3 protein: CAWSLGTTDGYTF; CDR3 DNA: TGTGCCTGGAGTCTGGGCACAACGGATGGCTACACCTTC
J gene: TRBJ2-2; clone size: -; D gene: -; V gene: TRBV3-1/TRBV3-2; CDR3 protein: CASSRHLNRGTGELFF; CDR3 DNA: TGTGCCAGCAGCCGGCACCTAAATAGGGGCACCGGGGAGCTGTTTTTT
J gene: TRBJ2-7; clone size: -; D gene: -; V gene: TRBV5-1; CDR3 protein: CASSAGYHEQYF; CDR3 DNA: TGCGCCAGCAGCGCGGGGTACCACGAGCAGTACTTC
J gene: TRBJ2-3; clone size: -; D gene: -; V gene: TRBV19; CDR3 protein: CASSPTLADTQYF; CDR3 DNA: TGTGCCAGTAGTCCAACGCTAGCAGATACGCAGTATTTT
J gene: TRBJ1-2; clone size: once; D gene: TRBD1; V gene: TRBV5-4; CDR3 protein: CASSLVSGGIGYTF; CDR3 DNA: TGTGCCAGCAGCTTGGTTTCAGGGGGCATTGGCTACACCTTC
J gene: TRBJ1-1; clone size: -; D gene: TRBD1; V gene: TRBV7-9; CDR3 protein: CASREQGGNTEAFF; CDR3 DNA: TGTGCCAGCAGAGAACAGGGGGGGAACACTGAAGCTTTCTTT
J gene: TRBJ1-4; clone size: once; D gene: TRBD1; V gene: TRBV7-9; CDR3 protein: CASSIGQANEKLFF; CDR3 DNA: TGTGCCAGCAGCATCGGACAGGCTAATGAAAAACTGTTTTTT
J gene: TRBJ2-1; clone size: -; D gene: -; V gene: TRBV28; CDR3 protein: CASSKGAAGSYNEQFF; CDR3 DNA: TGTGCCAGCAGTAAAGGTGCTGCGGGTAGTTACAATGAGCAGTTCTTC